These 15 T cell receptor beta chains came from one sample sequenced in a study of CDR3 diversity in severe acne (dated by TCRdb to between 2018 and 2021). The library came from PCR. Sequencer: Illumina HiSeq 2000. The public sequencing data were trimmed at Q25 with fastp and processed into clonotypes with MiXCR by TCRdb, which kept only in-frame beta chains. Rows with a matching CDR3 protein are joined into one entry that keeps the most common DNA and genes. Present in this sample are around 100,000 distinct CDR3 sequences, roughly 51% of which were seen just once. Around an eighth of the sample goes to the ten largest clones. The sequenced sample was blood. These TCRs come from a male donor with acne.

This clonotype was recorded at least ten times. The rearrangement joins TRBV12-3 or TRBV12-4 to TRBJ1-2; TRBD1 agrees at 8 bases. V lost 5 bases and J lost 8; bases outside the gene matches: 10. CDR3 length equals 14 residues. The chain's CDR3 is CASSILNRGTGYTF. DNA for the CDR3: TGTGCCAGCAGTATACTAAACAGGGGGACCGGCTACACCTTC.

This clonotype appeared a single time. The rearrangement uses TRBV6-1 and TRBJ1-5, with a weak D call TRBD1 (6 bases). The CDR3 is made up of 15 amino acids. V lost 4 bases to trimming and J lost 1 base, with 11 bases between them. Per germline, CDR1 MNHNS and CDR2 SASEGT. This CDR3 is CASSGPGASNQPQHF. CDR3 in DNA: TGTGCCAGCAGTGGCCCGGGGGCGAGCAATCAGCCCCAGCATTTT.

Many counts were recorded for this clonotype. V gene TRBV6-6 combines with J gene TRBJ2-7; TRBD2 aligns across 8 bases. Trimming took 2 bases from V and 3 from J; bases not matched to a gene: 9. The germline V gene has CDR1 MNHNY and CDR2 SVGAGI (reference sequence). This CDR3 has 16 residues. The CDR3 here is CASSYSQRTSSYEQYF. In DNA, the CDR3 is TGTGCCAGCAGTTACAGCCAGAGGACTAGCAGCTACGAGCAGTACTTC.

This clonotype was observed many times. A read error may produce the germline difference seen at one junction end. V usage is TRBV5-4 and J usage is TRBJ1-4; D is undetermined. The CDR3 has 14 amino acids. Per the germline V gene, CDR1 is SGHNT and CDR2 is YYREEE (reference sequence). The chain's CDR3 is CVSSFKQPNEKLFF. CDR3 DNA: TGTGTCAGCAGCTTTAAACAGCCTAATGAAAAACTGTTTTTT. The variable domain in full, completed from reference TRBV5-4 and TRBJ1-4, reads ETGVTQSPTHLIKTRGQQVTLRCSSQSGHNTVSWYQQALGQGPQFIFQYYREEENGRGNFPPRFSGLQFPNYSSELNVNALELDDSALYLCVSSFKQPNEKLFFGSGTQLSVL.

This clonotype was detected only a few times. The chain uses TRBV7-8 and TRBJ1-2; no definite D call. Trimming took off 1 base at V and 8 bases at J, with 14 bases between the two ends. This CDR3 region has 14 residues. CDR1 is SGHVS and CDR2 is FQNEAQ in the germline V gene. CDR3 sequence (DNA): TGTGCCAGCAGCTTAGGACACGGCCAGTTCGGCTACACCTTC. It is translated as CASSLGHGQFGYTF.

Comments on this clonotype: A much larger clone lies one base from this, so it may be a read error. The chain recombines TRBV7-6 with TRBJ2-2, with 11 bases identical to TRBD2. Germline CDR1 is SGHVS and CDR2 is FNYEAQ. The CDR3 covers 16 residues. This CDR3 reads CASSQATSGIYGELLF. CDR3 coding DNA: TGTGCCAGCAGCCAAGCGACTAGCGGGATCTACGGGGAGCTGCTTTTT.

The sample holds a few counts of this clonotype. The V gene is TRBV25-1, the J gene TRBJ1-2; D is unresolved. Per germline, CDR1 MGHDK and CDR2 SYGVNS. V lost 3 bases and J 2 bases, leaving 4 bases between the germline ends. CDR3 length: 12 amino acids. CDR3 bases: TGTGCCAGCAGTGAGGAAAACTATGGCTACACCTTC. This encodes CASSEENYGYTF.

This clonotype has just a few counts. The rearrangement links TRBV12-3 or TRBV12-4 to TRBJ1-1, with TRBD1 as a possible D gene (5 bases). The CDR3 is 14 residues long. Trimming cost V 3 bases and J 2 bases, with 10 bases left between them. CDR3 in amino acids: CASSFPTDNTEAFF. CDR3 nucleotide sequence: TGTGCCAGCAGTTTCCCGACAGACAACACTGAAGCTTTCTTT.

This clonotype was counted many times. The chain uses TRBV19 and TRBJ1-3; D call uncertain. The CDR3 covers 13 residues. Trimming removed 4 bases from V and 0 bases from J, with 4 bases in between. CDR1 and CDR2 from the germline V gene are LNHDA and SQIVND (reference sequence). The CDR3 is CASSRTSGNTIYF. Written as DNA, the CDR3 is TGTGCCAGTAGTAGGACCTCTGGAAACACCATATATTTT. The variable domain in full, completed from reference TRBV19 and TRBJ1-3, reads DGGITQSPKYLFRKEGQNVTLSCEQNLNHDAMYWYRQDPGQGLRLIYYSQIVNDFQKGDIAEGYSVSREKKESFPLTVTSAQKNPTAFYLCASSRTSGNTIYFGEGSWLTVV.

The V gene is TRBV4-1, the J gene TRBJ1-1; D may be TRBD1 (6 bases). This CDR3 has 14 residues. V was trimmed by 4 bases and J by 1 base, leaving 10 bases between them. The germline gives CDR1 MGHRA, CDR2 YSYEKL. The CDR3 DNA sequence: TGCGCCAGCAGCCCTTCACAGGGGAACACTGAAGCTTTCTTT. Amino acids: CASSPSQGNTEAFF.

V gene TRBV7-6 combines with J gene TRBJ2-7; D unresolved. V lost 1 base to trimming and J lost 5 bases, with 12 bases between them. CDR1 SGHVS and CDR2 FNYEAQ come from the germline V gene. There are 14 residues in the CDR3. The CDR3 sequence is CASSLVVGKNEQYF. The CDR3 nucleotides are TGTGCCAGCAGCTTAGTGGTAGGAAAGAACGAGCAGTACTTC.

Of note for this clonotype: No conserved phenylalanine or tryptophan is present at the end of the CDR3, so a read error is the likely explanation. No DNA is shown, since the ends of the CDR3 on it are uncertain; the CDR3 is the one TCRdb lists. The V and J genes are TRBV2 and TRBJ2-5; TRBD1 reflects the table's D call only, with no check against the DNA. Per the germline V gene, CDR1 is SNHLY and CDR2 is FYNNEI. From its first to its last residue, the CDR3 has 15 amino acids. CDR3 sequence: CASSDSGVYGYTFGS.

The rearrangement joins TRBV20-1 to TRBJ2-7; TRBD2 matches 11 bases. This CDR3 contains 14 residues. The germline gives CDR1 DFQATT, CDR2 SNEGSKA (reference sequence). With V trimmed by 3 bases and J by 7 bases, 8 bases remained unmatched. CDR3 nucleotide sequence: TGCAGTGCTAGGTCTCTAGCGGGAGGATTTGAGCAGTACTTC. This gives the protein CSARSLAGGFEQYF.

The CDR3 DNA reads as TGTGCCAGCAGCTTAACCTTGGGCGGGGAGCTGTTTTTT. It encodes CASSLTLGGELFF. The V gene is TRBV7-3, the J gene TRBJ2-2; the D is unclear. The CDR3 is 13 amino acids. The V end was cut by 0 bases, the J end by 7 bases, with 6 bases between. The germline V gene has CDR1 SGHTA and CDR2 FQGTGA.

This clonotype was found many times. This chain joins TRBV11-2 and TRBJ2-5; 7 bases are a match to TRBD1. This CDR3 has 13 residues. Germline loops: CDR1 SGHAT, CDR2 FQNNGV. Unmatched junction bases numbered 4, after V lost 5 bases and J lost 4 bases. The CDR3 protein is CASSRGQAETQYF. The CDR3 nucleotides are TGTGCCAGCAGCAGAGGACAGGCAGAGACCCAGTACTTC.